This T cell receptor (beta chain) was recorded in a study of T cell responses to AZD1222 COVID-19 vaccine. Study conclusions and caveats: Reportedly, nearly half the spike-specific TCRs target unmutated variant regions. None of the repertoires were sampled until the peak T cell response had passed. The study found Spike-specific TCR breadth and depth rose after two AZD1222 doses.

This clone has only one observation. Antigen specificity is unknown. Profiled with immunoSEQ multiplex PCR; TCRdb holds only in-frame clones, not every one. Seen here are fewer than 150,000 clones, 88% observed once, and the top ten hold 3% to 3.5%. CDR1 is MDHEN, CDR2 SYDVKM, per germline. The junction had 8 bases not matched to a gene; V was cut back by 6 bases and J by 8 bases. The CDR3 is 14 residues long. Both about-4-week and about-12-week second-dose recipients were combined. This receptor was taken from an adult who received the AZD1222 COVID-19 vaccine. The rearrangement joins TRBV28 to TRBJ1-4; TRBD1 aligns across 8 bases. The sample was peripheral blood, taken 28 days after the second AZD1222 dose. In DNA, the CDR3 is TGTGCCAGCAGACATGGACAGGGTTGGGAAAAACTGTTTTTT. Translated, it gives CASRHGQGWEKLFF.